Shown below are 27 T cell receptor beta chains from a single sample sequenced in a study of blood T cell repertoires in COVID-19. TCRdb's table, derived via immunoSEQ multiplex PCR, lists solely in-frame clones and lacks some. The table includes hundreds of thousands of clones, 86% detected once. Sequenced: peripheral blood. These receptors were taken from a woman aged 30 to 39 with active or convalescent COVID-19.

This chain joins TRBV5-1 and TRBJ2-4, with 12 bases identical to TRBD2. The trim removed 0 bases at V and 0 bases at J, leaving 13 bases unmatched. CDR3 length: 21 amino acids. Germline CDR1 SGHRS, CDR2 YFSETQ. CDR3 sequence (DNA): TGCGCCAGCAGCTTGGATGCGGACCGACTAGCGGGGGACCTAGCCAAAAACATTCAGTACTTC. This codes for CASSLDADRLAGDLAKNIQYF.

The chain carries TRBV5-1 and TRBJ2-2, with 8 bases lining up with TRBD1. This CDR3 contains 16 residues. Germline CDR1 SGHRS, CDR2 YFSETQ. V gave up 2 bases and J gave up 6 bases; unmatched junction bases: 9. The CDR3 reads CASSFDRGTGPGELFF. CDR3 DNA: TGCGCCAGCAGCTTTGACAGGGGTACGGGCCCCGGGGAGCTGTTTTTT. The full variable domain, completed using reference TRBV5-1 and TRBJ2-2, is KAGVTQTPRYLIKTRGQQVTLSCSPISGHRSVSWYQQTPGQGLQFLFEYFSETQRNKGNFPGRFSGRQFSNSRSEMNVSTLELGDSALYLCASSFDRGTGPGELFFGEGSRLTVL.

The V call is TRBV4-1, the J call TRBJ1-1; perhaps TRBD1 as D (6 bases). The germline V and J ends were trimmed by 0 bases and 6 bases, with 20 bases remaining between them. CDR1 is MGHRA and CDR2 is YSYEKL in the germline V gene. There are 17 residues in the CDR3. The CDR3 spells CASSQDRIGGAMPEAFF. The CDR3 DNA reads TGCGCCAGCAGCCAAGATCGCATAGGGGGAGCTATGCCTGAAGCTTTCTTT.

This sequence joins TRBV10-3 and TRBJ1-1; 8 bases are shared with TRBD1. The V gene end was trimmed by 0 bases and the J gene end by 0 bases; junction bases not matched to a gene: 0. Germline CDR1 ENHRY, CDR2 SYGVKD. The CDR3 runs 15 residues. CDR3 region: CAISESGQVNTEAFF. The CDR3 region has the DNA TGTGCCATCAGTGAGTCGGGACAGGTGAACACTGAAGCTTTCTTT.

The chain recombines TRBV21-1 with TRBJ2-3; TRBD1, the table's D call, was not compared with the DNA. TRBV21-1 constitutes a pseudogene. The CDR3 covers 17 residues. CDR3 in DNA: TGTGCCAGCAGCCCCCTACAGCAGGGCCCCCGCACAGATACGCAGTATTTT. The encoded protein is CASSPLQQGPRTDTQYF.

The chain links TRBV6-5 to TRBJ2-1; the match to TRBD2 covers 8 bases. CDR3 length: 15 amino acids. With V trimmed by 7 bases and J by 7 bases, 12 bases remained unmatched. CDR1 is MNHEY, CDR2 SVGAGI, per germline. The CDR3 coding sequence is TGTGCCAGCATTGGAACGGGGGGGCCGGTGAATGAGCAGTTCTTC. As protein: CASIGTGGPVNEQFF.

The chain employs TRBV11-2 and TRBJ2-1, with 7 bases lining up with TRBD2. Germline trimming cut 5 bases from V and 0 bases from J; bases unmatched to any gene: 7. The germline CDR1 and CDR2 sequences are SGHAT and FQNNGV. CDR3 length equals 16 residues. The chain's CDR3 is CASSVSGTSSYNEQFF. In DNA, the CDR3 is TGTGCCAGCAGCGTCAGCGGGACGAGCTCCTACAATGAGCAGTTCTTC. The full variable domain, completed using reference TRBV11-2 and TRBJ2-1, is EAGVAQSPRYKIIEKRQSVAFWCNPISGHATLYWYQQILGQGPKLLIQFQNNGVVDDSQLPKDRFSAERLKGVDSTLKIQPAKLEDSAVYLCASSVSGTSSYNEQFFGPGTRLTVL.

In its sample, this clone was seen once. This specimen includes other DNA sequences encoding the same CDR3. The chain recombines TRBV27 with TRBJ1-3; tentatively, D is TRBD1 (6 bases). The CDR3 runs 15 residues. Germline loops: CDR1 MNHEY, CDR2 SMNVEV (reference sequence). The germline V and J ends were trimmed by 5 bases and 0 bases, with 11 bases remaining between them. CDR3 sequence: CASSLTGSSGNTIYF. The DNA for the CDR3 is TGTGCCAGCAGTCTAACAGGGTCCTCTGGAAACACCATATATTTT.

This chain connects TRBV29-1 to TRBJ1-4, with D uncertain. Trimming removed 2 bases at V and 8 bases at J, with 9 bases between. The CDR3 extends over 12 amino acids. Per the germline V gene, CDR1 is SQVTM and CDR2 is ANQGSEA. This CDR3 reads CSVEYEGEKLFF. For the CDR3, the DNA is TGCAGCGTTGAATATGAGGGCGAAAAACTGTTTTTT.

The chain recombines TRBV7-9 with TRBJ2-1, with TRBD2 matching 8 bases. Looked up from germline, CDR1 is SEHNR and CDR2 is FQNEAQ (reference sequence). This CDR3 has 16 amino acids. Trimming cost V 2 bases and J 7 bases; bases outside gene matches: 10. CDR3 DNA sequence: TGTGCCAGCAGCTTAAATTTAGCGGGACCCTCGAATGAGCAGTTCTTC. This sequence encodes CASSLNLAGPSNEQFF.

This clone has a handful of counts. The rearrangement joins TRBV19 to TRBJ1-2; D gene uncertain. With 3 bases removed from V and 7 bases from J, the gap between germline ends came to 12 bases. The CDR3 sequence is 13 residues long. Germline CDR1 is LNHDA and CDR2 is SQIVND (reference sequence). This chain's CDR3 is CASSIVGLGGYTF. The CDR3 DNA is TGTGCCAGTAGTATCGTGGGCTTGGGTGGCTACACCTTC.

The rearrangement links TRBV6-5 to TRBJ1-1; D ambiguous. CDR1 and CDR2 from the germline V gene are MNHEY and SVGAGI. Trimming took 2 bases from V and 0 from J, leaving 7 bases between them. The CDR3 sequence is 14 residues long. The CDR3: CASSYHRVNTEAFF. CDR3 DNA sequence: TGTGCCAGCAGTTACCACCGGGTGAACACTGAAGCTTTCTTT.

About this clone: In the same sample, other DNA sequences code for this CDR3. V is TRBV3-1 (or the pseudogene TRBV3-2) and J is TRBJ2-5; 10 nucleotides match TRBD2. Germline lookup yields CDR1 LGHDT and CDR2 YNNKEL (reference sequence). The CDR3 sequence is 15 residues long. With 1 base clipped from V and 3 bases from J, the junction kept 2 bases outside the gene matches. The CDR3: CASSQGTSGEETQYF. The CDR3 nucleotides read TGTGCCAGCAGCCAAGGGACTAGCGGCGAAGAGACCCAGTACTTC.

The rearrangement links TRBV2 to TRBJ2-2; 7 nucleotides agree with TRBD2. CDR3 length equals 15 residues. The J segment lost 1 base and the V segment lost 2 bases, leaving 1 base of the junction unmatched. Germline-derived CDR1 and CDR2 are SNHLY and FYNNEI. The CDR3 loop reads CASSEQRENTGELFF. The DNA of the CDR3 is TGTGCCAGCAGTGAACAGCGGGAGAACACCGGGGAGCTGTTTTTT.

The chain is built from TRBV19 and TRBJ2-7, with TRBD1 matching over 7 bases. J was trimmed by 10 bases and V by 6 bases; bases with no gene match: 12. CDR1 and CDR2 from the germline V gene are LNHDA and SQIVND (reference sequence). The CDR3 has 13 residues. The CDR3: CASRSNDRAEQYF. As DNA, the CDR3 is TGTGCCAGTAGATCCAATGACAGGGCCGAACAGTACTTC.

This clone was detected a few times. The V and J genes are TRBV29-1 and TRBJ1-2; possibly TRBD1 for D (6 bases). CDR1 and CDR2 from the germline V gene are SQVTM and ANQGSEA. V lost 1 base to trimming and J lost 8 bases, with 14 bases between them. This CDR3 contains 13 residues. The CDR3 region is CSVEAPNREGYTF. CDR3 DNA: TGCAGCGTTGAAGCTCCAAACAGGGAGGGCTACACCTTC.

V and J are TRBV2 and TRBJ2-3; 7 bases fit TRBD2. The CDR3 is 15 residues long. The V segment lost 2 bases and the J segment 0 bases; nucleotides outside the gene matches: 2. Per the germline V gene, CDR1 is SNHLY and CDR2 is FYNNEI. As DNA, the CDR3 is TGTGCCAGCAGTGAATCAGCGGGAAGCACAGATACGCAGTATTTT. It is translated as CASSESAGSTDTQYF.

V and J are TRBV3-1 (or the pseudogene TRBV3-2) and TRBJ1-3, with 7 bases identical to TRBD1. Trimming took 0 bases from V and 4 from J; bases not matched to a gene: 0. Germline V gene lookup returns CDR1 LGHDT and CDR2 YNNKEL (reference sequence). This CDR3 region has 14 residues. The CDR3 nucleotides are TGTGCCAGCAGCCAAGACAGGGGGGGAAACACCATATATTTT. This translates into CASSQDRGGNTIYF.

The chain links TRBV6-1 to TRBJ1-4; maybe TRBD1 (5 bases). The CDR3 consists of 18 residues. V was cut by 2 bases and J by 6 bases, with 22 bases left in between. The germline V gene encodes CDR1 MNHNS and CDR2 SASEGT. The chain's CDR3 is CASSELPHGREGDEKLFF. For the CDR3, the DNA is TGTGCCAGCAGTGAACTACCTCACGGCAGGGAAGGGGATGAAAAACTGTTTTTT.

This clone was observed a few times. This chain joins TRBV18 and TRBJ2-3; 14 bases are a match to TRBD2. CDR1 KGHSH and CDR2 LQKENI come from the germline V gene. CDR3 length: 18 amino acids. The V and J ends lost 3 bases and 2 bases, in that order; junction bases with no gene match: 7. DNA for the CDR3: TGTGCCAGCTCACCGGGACTAGCGGGAGACCTTTTCACAGATACGCAGTATTTT. Its protein product is CASSPGLAGDLFTDTQYF.

The chain links TRBV6-6 to TRBJ1-1; D is unresolved. Germline V lookup: CDR1 MNHNY, CDR2 SVGAGI (reference sequence). Trimming pared 0 bases from V and 8 bases from J, leaving 10 bases between. The CDR3 covers 13 residues. The CDR3 DNA reads TGTGCCAGCAGTTACTCTAATCAGGCCGAAGCTTTCTTT. Amino acids: CASSYSNQAEAFF.

The rearrangement links TRBV10-3 to TRBJ2-1; TRBD2 matches at 8 bases. Trimming removed 10 bases from V and 4 bases from J; junction bases left unmatched: 6. The CDR3 totals 13 residues. CDR1 ENHRY and CDR2 SYGVKD come from the germline V gene. As DNA, the CDR3 is TGTGCCACCCAGCGGGAGAGTTACAATGAGCAGTTCTTC. This gives the protein CATQRESYNEQFF.

The CDR3 protein is CASSLYQLGAYTF. DNA for the CDR3: TGTGCCAGCAGTTTATACCAACTTGGGGCCTACACCTTC. The chain is built from TRBV27 and TRBJ1-2, with a tentative D call TRBD1 (5 bases). The CDR3 extends over 13 amino acids. CDR1 and CDR2 from the germline V gene are MNHEY and SMNVEV (reference sequence). Deletions cut 1 base from V and 10 bases from J, with 13 bases between.

In DNA form, the CDR3 reads TGTGCCAGCAGCGATGACAGCTTTAATGAAAAACTGTTTTTT. This gives the protein CASSDDSFNEKLFF. The chain employs TRBV5-4 and TRBJ1-4, with D maybe TRBD1 (5 bases). Germline V gene lookup returns CDR1 SGHNT and CDR2 YYREEE (reference sequence). Trimming took off 4 bases at V and 4 bases at J, with 11 bases between the two ends. CDR3 size: 14 residues.

The J gene is TRBJ1-5, the V gene TRBV6-5, with D possibly TRBD1 on 5 matching bases. Per the germline V gene, CDR1 is MNHEY and CDR2 is SVGAGI. CDR3 length: 15 residues. The V and J ends lost 7 bases and 5 bases respectively, with 18 bases between them. CDR3 sequence (DNA): TGTGCCAGCAAAATGGTCCAGGGCAGTGATCAGCCCCAGCATTTT. Protein sequence: CASKMVQGSDQPQHF.

This clone was recorded a few times. The V and J genes are TRBV27 and TRBJ1-2, with D possibly being TRBD1 (5 bases). From germline, CDR1 is MNHEY and CDR2 SMNVEV (reference sequence). The CDR3 is 16 amino acids. Trimming stripped 5 bases from V and 6 bases from J, with 22 bases between. Here the CDR3 DNA reads TGTGCCAGCAGTCCCCGGGACTCAGTCCTTTCGGATGGCTACACCTTC. This encodes CASSPRDSVLSDGYTF.

This chain uses TRBV7-9 with TRBJ2-7, with 9 bases identical to TRBD2. Germline CDR1 SEHNR, CDR2 FQNEAQ (reference sequence). The CDR3 spans 15 residues. V was pared by 5 bases and J by 6 bases, with 11 bases of the junction left unmatched. CDR3 DNA: TGTGCCAGCAGCGCAACTCTAGCGGGACCCTCCGAGCAGTACTTC. Translated: CASSATLAGPSEQYF.